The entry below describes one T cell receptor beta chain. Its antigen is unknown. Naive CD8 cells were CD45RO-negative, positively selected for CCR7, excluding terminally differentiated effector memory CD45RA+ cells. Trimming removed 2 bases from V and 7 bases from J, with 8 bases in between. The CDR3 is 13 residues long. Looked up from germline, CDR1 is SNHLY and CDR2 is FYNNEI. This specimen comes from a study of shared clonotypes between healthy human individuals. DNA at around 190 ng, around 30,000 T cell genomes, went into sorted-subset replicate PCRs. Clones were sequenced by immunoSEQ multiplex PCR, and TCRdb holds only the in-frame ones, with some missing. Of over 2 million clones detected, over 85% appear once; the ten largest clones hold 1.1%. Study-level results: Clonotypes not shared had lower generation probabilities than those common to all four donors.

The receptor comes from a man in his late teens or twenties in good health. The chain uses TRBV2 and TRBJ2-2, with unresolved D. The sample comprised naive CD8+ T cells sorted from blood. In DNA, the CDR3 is TGTGCCAGCAGTGAACGAAGTGGCGGGGAGCTGTTTTTT. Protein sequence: CASSERSGGELFF. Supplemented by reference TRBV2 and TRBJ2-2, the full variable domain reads EPEVTQTPSHQVTQMGQEVILRCVPISNHLYFYWYRQILGQKVEFLVSFYNNEISEKSEIFDDQFSVERPDGSNFTLKIRSTKLEDSAMYFCASSERSGGELFFGEGSRLTVL.